A single sample is the source of the 2 T cell receptor beta chains below, sequenced in a study of cytomegalovirus exposure and HLA in healthy donors. The PCR employed 60 Vbeta primers together with 13 Jbeta primers. The method was immunoSEQ multiplex PCR; TCRdb's version includes in-frame clones alone and lacks a portion of them. Among fewer than 200,000 clones listed, around 83% were seen once. The specimen sequenced was PBMCs. Source of these receptors: a man aged 25 to 40 in good health and CMV-seropositive.

This clone has just one count. J is TRBJ1-2 and V is TRBV27, with 7 bases aligning to TRBD1. The CDR3 extends over 16 amino acids. Trimming cost V 2 bases and J 5 bases; bases outside gene matches: 11. Germline CDR1 MNHEY, CDR2 SMNVEV (reference sequence). CDR3 bases: TGTGCCAGCAGTTTAGATGCCGGGACAGTTGGATATGGCTACACCTTC. It is translated as CASSLDAGTVGYGYTF.

The table lists this clone with a count of one. CDR3 amino acids: CASLGLSNQPQHF. DNA for the CDR3: TGTGCCAGTCTTGGGCTCTCCAATCAGCCCCAGCATTTT. This chain joins TRBV19 and TRBJ1-5; unclear D gene. The CDR3 contains 13 residues. V lost 8 bases to trimming and J lost 3 bases, with 11 bases between them. Germline CDR1 is LNHDA and CDR2 is SQIVND (reference sequence).